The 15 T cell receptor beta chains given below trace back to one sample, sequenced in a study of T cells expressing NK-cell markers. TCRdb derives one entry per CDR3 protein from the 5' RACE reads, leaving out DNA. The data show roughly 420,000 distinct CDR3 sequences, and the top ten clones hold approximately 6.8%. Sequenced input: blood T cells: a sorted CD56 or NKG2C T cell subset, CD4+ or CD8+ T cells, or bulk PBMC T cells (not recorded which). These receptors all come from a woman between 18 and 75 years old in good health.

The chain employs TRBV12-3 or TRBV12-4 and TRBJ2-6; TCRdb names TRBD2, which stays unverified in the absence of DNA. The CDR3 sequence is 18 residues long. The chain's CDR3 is CASSLIGTESSGANVLTF.

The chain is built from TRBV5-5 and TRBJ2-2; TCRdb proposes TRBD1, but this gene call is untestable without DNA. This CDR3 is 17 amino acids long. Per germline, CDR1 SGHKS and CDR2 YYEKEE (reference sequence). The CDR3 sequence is CASSPEGAAANTGELFF.

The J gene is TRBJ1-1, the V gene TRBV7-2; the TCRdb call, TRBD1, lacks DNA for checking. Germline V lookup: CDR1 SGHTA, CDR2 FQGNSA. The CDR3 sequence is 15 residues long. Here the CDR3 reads CASSRVRGANTEAFF.

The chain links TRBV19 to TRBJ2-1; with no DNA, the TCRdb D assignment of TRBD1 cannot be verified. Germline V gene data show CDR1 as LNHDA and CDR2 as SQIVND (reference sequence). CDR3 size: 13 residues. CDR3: CASSGPYGNEQFF.

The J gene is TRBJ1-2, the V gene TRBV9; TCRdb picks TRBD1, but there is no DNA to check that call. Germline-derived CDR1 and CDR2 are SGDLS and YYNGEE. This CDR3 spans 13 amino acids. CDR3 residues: CASSGGQVYGYTF.

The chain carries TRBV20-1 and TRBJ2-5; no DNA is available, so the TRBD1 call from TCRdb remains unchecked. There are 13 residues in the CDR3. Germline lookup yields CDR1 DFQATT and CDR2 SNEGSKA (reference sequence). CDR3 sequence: CRAGQGATETQYF.

The CDR3 loop is CASSQVPGRFGYTF. V and J are TRBV4-1 and TRBJ1-2; there is no DNA to check the TCRdb D call of TRBD1. Germline V gene sequence: CDR1 MGHRA, CDR2 YSYEKL. This CDR3 has 14 residues.

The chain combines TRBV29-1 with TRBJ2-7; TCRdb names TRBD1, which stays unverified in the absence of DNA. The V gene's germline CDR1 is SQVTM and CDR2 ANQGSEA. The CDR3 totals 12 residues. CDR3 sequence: CSVERQAGEQYF.

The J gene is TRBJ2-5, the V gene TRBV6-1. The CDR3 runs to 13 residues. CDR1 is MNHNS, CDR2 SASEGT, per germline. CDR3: CASGNPYGETQYF.

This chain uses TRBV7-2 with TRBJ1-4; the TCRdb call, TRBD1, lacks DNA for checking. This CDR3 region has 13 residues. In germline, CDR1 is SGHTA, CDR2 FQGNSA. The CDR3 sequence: CASSTRPGGKLFF.

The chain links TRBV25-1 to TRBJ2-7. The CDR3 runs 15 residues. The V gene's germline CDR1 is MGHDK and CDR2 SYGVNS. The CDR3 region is CASSDTGSSSYEQYF.

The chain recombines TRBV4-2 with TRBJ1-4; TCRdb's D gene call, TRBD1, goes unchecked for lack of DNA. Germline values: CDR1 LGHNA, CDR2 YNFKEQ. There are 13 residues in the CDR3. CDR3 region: CASSTGRNEKLFF.

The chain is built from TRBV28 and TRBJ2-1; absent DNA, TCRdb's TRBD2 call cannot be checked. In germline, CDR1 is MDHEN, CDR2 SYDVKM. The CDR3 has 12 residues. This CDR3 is CASTALVNEQFF.

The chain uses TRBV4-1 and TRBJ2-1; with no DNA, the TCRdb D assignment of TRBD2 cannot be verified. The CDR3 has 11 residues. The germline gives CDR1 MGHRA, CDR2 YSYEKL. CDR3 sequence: CASSQSGEQFF.

The CDR3 loop reads CASSSPPGQQYF. The chain has TRBV12-3 or TRBV12-4 and TRBJ2-7; TCRdb proposes TRBD1, but this gene call is untestable without DNA. The CDR3 contains 12 residues.